These T cell receptor beta chains were read from a single sample in a study of blood T cell repertoires in COVID-19. Some clones are missing from TCRdb's copy, which holds only in-frame ones; the method was immunoSEQ multiplex PCR. The sample consists of 270,000 or so clones, approximately 90% of them appearing once. Sequencing input: peripheral blood. The receptors were sampled from a woman in her 30s with active or convalescent COVID-19. Each CDR3 is given with its conserved first and last residue. The size field is filled for only some rows; it gives once, few, many or a size class.

NA	TRBV27	CASRTGGQKYEQYF
NA	TRBV7-8	CASSRGPGTGGGGHGYTF
NA	TRBV21-1	CASSSRGSPQSHF
NA	TRBV18	CASSEGQPFSNEQFF
NA	TRBV6-6	CASSYPRQGNTGELFF
once	TRBV3-1/TRBV3-2	CASSLAGDTDTQYF
once	TRBV6-5	CASSYGTGFGYTF
NA	TRBV7-2	CASSFDRGGLEQFF
NA	TRBV7-9	CASSSLPSGARSPLHF
NA	TRBV19	CASSAHRDRGAVYYGYTF
NA	TRBV30	CAWRSPDRAGELFF
NA	TRBV6-6	CASSPLGGNTEAFF
NA	TRBV21-1	CASSLKQNVTDTQYF
few	TRBV29-1	CSVHSIGQGRDYGYTF
NA	TRBV5-4	CASSSRVPGLAPDTQYF
few	TRBV4-2	CASSQGQGQASGNTIYF
NA	TRBV4-2	CASGSFWDSLTNTGELFF
NA	TRBV14	CASALAGASAGNTIYF
NA	TRBV7-2	CASSLAAAGFNYGYTF
NA	TRBV6-6	CASKEGNQPQHF
NA	TRBV5-1	CASSRDSSYNSPLHF
NA	TRBV9	CASSRDWLSYEQYF
NA	TRBV9	CASSKGAYNEQFF
NA	TRBV4-1	CASSQPGQGPYEQYF
NA	TRBV7-2	CASSSPGGAYNEQFF
NA	TRBV7-2	CASSLVPGSGNIQYF
NA	TRBV5-1	CASSFSGNLRSTGELFF
NA	TRBV5-1	CASSSPHRTDYSNQPQHF
NA	TRBV7-2	CASSLGYTGELFF
NA	TRBV2	CATGTGYNTGELFF
NA	TRBV19	CASSPQGDFGNSPLHF
NA	TRBV2	CASNPGQGIEKLFF
NA	TRBV9	CASSVGSSGASQETQYF
NA	TRBV10-3	CAISRSGGAYNEQFF
NA	TRBV7-2	CASSLVFLGQGNTGELFF